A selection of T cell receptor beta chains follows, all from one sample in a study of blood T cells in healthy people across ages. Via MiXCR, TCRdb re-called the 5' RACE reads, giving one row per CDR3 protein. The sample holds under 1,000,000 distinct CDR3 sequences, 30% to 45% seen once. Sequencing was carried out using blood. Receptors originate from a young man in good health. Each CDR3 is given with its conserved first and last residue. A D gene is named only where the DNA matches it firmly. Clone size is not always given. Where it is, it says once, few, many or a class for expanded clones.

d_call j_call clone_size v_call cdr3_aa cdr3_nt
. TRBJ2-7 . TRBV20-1 CSAPGDSPEQYF TGCAGTGCCCCCGGGGATAGCCCCGAGCAGTACTTC
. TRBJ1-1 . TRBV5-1 CASSFRETGTEAFF TGCGCCAGCAGCTTTCGGGAGACAGGCACTGAAGCTTTCTTT
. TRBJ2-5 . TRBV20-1 CSARDGAQETQYF TGCAGTGCTAGAGACGGGGCCCAAGAGACCCAGTACTTC
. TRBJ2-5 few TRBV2 CASSPRDGETQYF TGTGCCAGCAGTCCCCGGGACGGTGAGACCCAGTACTTC
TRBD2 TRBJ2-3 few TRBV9 CASSASGLTSTDTQYF TGTGCCAGCAGCGCTAGCGGACTCACTAGCACAGATACGCAGTATTTT
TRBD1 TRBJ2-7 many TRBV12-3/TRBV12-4 CASSLDRGSYNEQYF TGTGCCAGCAGTTTAGACAGGGGGTCCTACAATGAGCAGTACTTC
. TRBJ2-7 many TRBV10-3 CAISGTVVQDSKTYEQYF TGTGCCATCAGTGGGACCGTTGTGCAGGACAGCAAGACGTACGAGCAGTACTTC
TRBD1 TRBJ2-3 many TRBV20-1 CSAPFTGGDTQYF TGCAGTGCTCCTTTCACAGGGGGAGATACGCAGTATTTT
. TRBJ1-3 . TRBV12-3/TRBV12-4 CASSWQGGNTIYF TGTGCCAGCAGTTGGCAGGGGGGAAACACCATATATTTT
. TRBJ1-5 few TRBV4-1 CASSQQQYSNQPQHF TGCGCCAGCAGCCAACAGCAATATAGCAATCAGCCCCAGCATTTT
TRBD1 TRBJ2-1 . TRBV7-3 CASSLGTERGNEQFF TGTGCCAGCAGCTTAGGGACAGAAAGAGGCAATGAGCAGTTCTTC
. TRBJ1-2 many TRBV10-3 CAISEAGNYGYTF TGTGCCATCAGTGAGGCAGGGAACTATGGCTACACCTTC
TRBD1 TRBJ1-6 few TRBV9 CASSVESGGNSPLHF TGTGCCAGCAGCGTAGAATCAGGGGGCAATTCACCCCTCCACTTT
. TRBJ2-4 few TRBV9 CASSYNPGEAKNIQYF TGTGCCAGCAGCTACAACCCGGGGGAAGCCAAAAACATTCAGTACTTC
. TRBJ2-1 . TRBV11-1 CASSPNGGGLGNNEQFF TGTGCCAGCAGCCCAAACGGTGGGGGATTGGGTAACAATGAGCAGTTCTTC
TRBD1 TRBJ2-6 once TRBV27 CASSLSKGQGKQAGANVLTF TGTGCCAGCAGTTTATCGAAAGGACAGGGGAAACAGGCTGGGGCCAACGTCCTGACTTTC
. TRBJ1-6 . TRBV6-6 CASSPGQPNNSPLHF TGTGCCAGCAGTCCCGGACAGCCGAATAATTCACCCCTCCACTTT
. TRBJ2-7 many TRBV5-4 CASSKDGYSYEQYF TGTGCCAGCAGCAAGGACGGTTACTCCTACGAGCAGTACTTC
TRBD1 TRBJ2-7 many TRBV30 CAWSVGQGAGEQYF TGTGCCTGGAGTGTAGGTCAGGGGGCAGGCGAGCAGTACTTC
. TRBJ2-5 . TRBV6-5 CASSYSYMDGRAQYF TGTGCCAGCAGTTATTCATATATGGATGGACGGGCCCAGTACTTC
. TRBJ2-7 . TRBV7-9 CASSLGQGITYEQYF TGTGCCAGCAGCCTAGGACAAGGCATTACCTACGAGCAGTACTTC
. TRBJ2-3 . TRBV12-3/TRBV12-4 CASSWVGATDTQYF TGTGCCAGCAGTTGGGTTGGTGCCACAGATACGCAGTATTTT
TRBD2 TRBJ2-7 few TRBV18 CASSPGGTSYEQYF TGTGCCAGCTCCCCCGGGGGGACCTCCTACGAGCAGTACTTC
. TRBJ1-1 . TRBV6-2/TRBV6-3 CASSYSRGAWIEAFF TGTGCCAGCAGTTACTCGCGGGGGGCGTGGATTGAAGCTTTCTTT
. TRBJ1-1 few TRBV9 CASSVTQGSTEAFF TGTGCCAGCAGCGTCACGCAGGGAAGCACTGAAGCTTTCTTT
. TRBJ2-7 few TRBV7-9 CASNPPSSYEQYF TGTGCCAGCAATCCTCCGAGCTCCTACGAGCAGTACTTC
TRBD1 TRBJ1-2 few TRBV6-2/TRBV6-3 CASRATETGLEGYTF TGTGCCAGCAGAGCTACAGAGACAGGGCTTGAAGGCTACACCTTC
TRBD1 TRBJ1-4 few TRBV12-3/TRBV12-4 CAGSLGSGGFEKLFF TGTGCCGGCAGTTTAGGATCAGGGGGCTTTGAAAAACTGTTTTTT
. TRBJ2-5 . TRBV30 CASAWSAETQYF TGTGCCTCCGCGTGGAGTGCGGAGACCCAGTACTTC